Below are 26 T cell receptor beta chains sequenced from a single sample in a study of T cell clones after liver transplantation. TCRdb's table, derived via immunoSEQ multiplex PCR, lists solely in-frame clones and lacks some. The table shows tens of thousands of clones, with 70% to 75% occurring only once. Sequencing used CD4+ T cells from blood, obtained at the 22-month timepoint. Receptor source: a human patient who received a liver transplant. T cells may partly derive from the graft donor.

This clone has only a few counts. The chain couples TRBV4-1 to TRBJ1-1, with 7 bases aligning to TRBD1. The germline gives CDR1 MGHRA, CDR2 YSYEKL. This CDR3 is 15 amino acids long. With V trimmed by 0 bases and J by 5 bases, 6 bases remained unmatched. CDR3 loop: CASSQEEQGWTEAFF. The CDR3 bases are TGCGCCAGCAGCCAAGAAGAACAGGGGTGGACTGAAGCTTTCTTT.

J is TRBJ2-7 and V is TRBV7-3; 10 positions match TRBD1. Germline CDR1 is SGHTA and CDR2 is FQGTGA. V shed 5 bases and J 1 base; nucleotides not matched to a gene: 5. This CDR3 spans 15 amino acids. CDR3 protein: CASSLDRGTSYEQYF. The CDR3 DNA is TGTGCCAGCAGCCTGGACAGGGGGACTTCCTACGAGCAGTACTTC.

V usage is TRBV18 and J usage is TRBJ2-7; a possible D gene is TRBD1 (6 bases). This CDR3 is built from 14 residues. Germline V gives CDR1 KGHSH, CDR2 LQKENI. The ends were cut back, 2 bases at V and 2 bases at J, with 10 bases in the middle. The chain's CDR3 is CASSPTGNTYEQYF. The DNA of the CDR3 is TGTGCCAGCTCACCAACAGGGAATACCTACGAGCAGTACTTC. The variable domain in full, with the rest retrieved from reference TRBV18 and TRBJ2-7, is NAGVMQNPRHLVRRRGQEARLRCSPMKGHSHVYWYRQLPEEGLKFMVYLQKENIIDESGMPKERFSAEFPKEGPSILRIQQVVRGDSAAYFCASSPTGNTYEQYFGPGTRLTVT.

The chain joins TRBV18 to TRBJ2-5; D is unresolved. The CDR3 runs 15 residues. Germline CDR1 and CDR2: KGHSH and LQKENI. The V end was cut by 0 bases, the J end by 2 bases, with 10 bases between. CDR3 bases: TGTGCCAGCTCACCACCGGGGATGGTACAAGAGACCCAGTACTTC. It encodes CASSPPGMVQETQYF.

The V and J genes are TRBV18 and TRBJ1-5; D remains ambiguous. Germline V gene sequence: CDR1 KGHSH, CDR2 LQKENI. The CDR3 has 17 amino acids. V was trimmed by 1 base and J by 0 bases, leaving 13 bases between them. The CDR3 DNA reads as TGTGCCAGCTCACCACGGGAGATGAGTGATAGCAATCAGCCCCAGCATTTT. Translation gives CASSPREMSDSNQPQHF.

In this sample, this clone turned up a few times. The genes are TRBV6-5 and TRBJ1-2; 11 bases match TRBD1. The V segment lost 0 bases and the J segment 8 bases; nucleotides outside the gene matches: 5. Germline V gene sequence: CDR1 MNHEY, CDR2 SVGAGI. This CDR3 comprises 15 residues. The CDR3: CASSYSGQGAQGYTF. In DNA form, the CDR3 reads TGTGCCAGCAGTTACTCCGGACAGGGGGCTCAAGGCTACACCTTC.

This clone occurred a few times. The chain joins TRBV5-1 to TRBJ2-2; D is possibly TRBD1 or TRBD2 (6 bases each). Trimming cost V 4 bases and J 6 bases, with 16 bases left between them. There are 15 residues in the CDR3. The germline V gene has CDR1 SGHRS and CDR2 YFSETQ. The CDR3, as DNA: TGCGCCAGCAGCCTCGGACAGAGGAGGGCCGGGGAGCTGTTTTTT. This sequence encodes CASSLGQRRAGELFF.

V gene TRBV28 combines with J gene TRBJ1-1; D gene unclear. CDR1 is MDHEN and CDR2 is SYDVKM in the germline V gene. Trimming took 2 bases from V and 0 from J, leaving 10 bases between them. There are 15 residues in the CDR3. Written as DNA, the CDR3 is TGTGCCAGCAGTTTAGAGCAGGCGGTGAACACTGAAGCTTTCTTT. Protein sequence: CASSLEQAVNTEAFF.

Only a few counts were recorded for this clone. The rearrangement uses TRBV19 and TRBJ2-2, with D perhaps TRBD2 (5 bases). V was shortened by 2 bases and J by 6 bases, with 7 bases between the two germline ends. Per the germline V gene, CDR1 is LNHDA and CDR2 is SQIVND (reference sequence). The CDR3 runs to 13 residues. CDR3 residues: CASSIQLAGELFF. For the CDR3, the DNA is TGTGCCAGTAGTATACAACTAGCCGGGGAGCTGTTTTTT.

The CDR3 bases are TGTGCCAGCAGCGTAGCTGCCGGACAGGCGGCGAACACTGAAGCTTTCTTT. Its translation: CASSVAAGQAANTEAFF. The chain recombines TRBV9 with TRBJ1-1; 7 bases are a match to TRBD1. This CDR3 region has 17 residues. Losses at the gene ends were 0 bases for V and 1 base for J; bases not matched to a gene: 9. In germline, CDR1 is SGDLS, CDR2 YYNGEE.

The chain couples TRBV27 to TRBJ2-7; the D is unclear. Germline V gene sequence: CDR1 MNHEY, CDR2 SMNVEV (reference sequence). This CDR3 comprises 17 residues. Trimming removed 3 bases from V and 4 bases from J, with 22 bases in between. The CDR3 protein is CASSLAPLFGPHYEQYF. The CDR3 DNA follows: TGTGCCAGCAGTTTGGCCCCCTTATTCGGCCCTCATTACGAGCAGTACTTC.

This chain connects TRBV28 to TRBJ1-5; a possible D gene is TRBD1 (5 bases). Germline assignment: CDR1 MDHEN and CDR2 SYDVKM. CDR3 length: 15 amino acids. Trimming cost V 6 bases and J 2 bases, with 14 bases left between them. This CDR3 reads CASSRQGVGNQPQHF. DNA of the CDR3: TGTGCCAGCAGCCGCCAGGGAGTCGGCAATCAGCCCCAGCATTTT.

J is TRBJ2-5 and V is TRBV5-6; D perhaps matches TRBD2 (5 bases). The CDR3 is 14 amino acids. Trimming shortened V by 0 bases and J by 5 bases, and 11 bases separated the two germline ends. Germline V gene lookup returns CDR1 SGHDT and CDR2 YYEEEE. For the CDR3, the DNA is TGTGCCAGCAGCTTGGGAGGGTTCTCGGAGACCCAGTACTTC. Its protein is CASSLGGFSETQYF.

The V call is TRBV18, the J call TRBJ2-2; 10 nucleotides match TRBD1. Trimming took 0 bases from V and 5 from J; bases not matched to a gene: 3. Germline V gene data show CDR1 as KGHSH and CDR2 as LQKENI. This CDR3 has 16 amino acids. The CDR3 sequence is CASSPPGQGGTGELFF. The DNA of the CDR3 is TGTGCCAGCTCACCACCCGGACAGGGGGGAACCGGGGAGCTGTTTTTT.

This sequence joins TRBV6-1 and TRBJ1-4; D is perhaps TRBD1 (6 bases). CDR1 and CDR2 from the germline V gene are MNHNS and SASEGT. V gave up 2 bases and J gave up 7 bases, with 14 bases separating them. The CDR3 runs 15 residues. Here the CDR3 DNA reads TGTGCCAGCAGTGAATCTCCCCAGGGGACTGAAAAACTGTTTTTT. This gives the protein CASSESPQGTEKLFF.

The gene calls are TRBV7-9 and TRBJ2-2; D is uncertain. This CDR3 has 16 amino acids. With 5 bases removed from V and 3 bases from J, the gap between germline ends came to 16 bases. Germline V lookup: CDR1 SEHNR, CDR2 FQNEAQ (reference sequence). CDR3 bases: TGTGCCAGCAGCGGGATGAGGATTACCGACACCGGGGAGCTGTTTTTT. As protein: CASSGMRITDTGELFF.

J is TRBJ2-5 and V is TRBV9; no reliable D call. This CDR3 has 14 amino acids. Germline CDR1 and CDR2: SGDLS and YYNGEE. V lost 0 bases and J 2 bases, leaving 8 bases between the germline ends. This CDR3 reads CASSVAGVQETQYF. The DNA for the CDR3 is TGTGCCAGCAGCGTAGCTGGAGTACAAGAGACCCAGTACTTC. Variable domain in full (rest from reference TRBV9 and TRBJ2-5): DSGVTQTPKHLITATGQRVTLRCSPRSGDLSVYWYQQSLDQGLQFLIQYYNGEERAKGNILERFSAQQFPDLHSELNLSSLELGDSALYFCASSVAGVQETQYFGPGTRLLVL.

V usage is TRBV6-1 and J usage is TRBJ2-1; 7 bases align to TRBD1. J gave up 8 bases and V 2 bases, and 3 bases lay outside the gene matches. CDR3 length equals 13 residues. In germline, CDR1 is MNHNS, CDR2 SASEGT. The DNA of the CDR3 is TGTGCCAGCAGTGAAATTGGACAGGATGAGCAGTTCTTC. Translating gives CASSEIGQDEQFF.

For the CDR3, the DNA is TGTGCCAGCAGTTACTATGGAGGATACAATGAGCAGTTCTTC. It encodes CASSYYGGYNEQFF. The chain joins TRBV6-9 to TRBJ2-1; D may be TRBD2 (5 bases). Per germline, CDR1 MNHGY and CDR2 SVAAGI. The CDR3 has 14 residues. Trimming cost V 3 bases and J 4 bases, with 10 bases left between them.

The V and J genes are TRBV5-4 and TRBJ1-1; the D is unclear. The germline V gene has CDR1 SGHNT and CDR2 YYREEE (reference sequence). V lost 2 bases to trimming and J lost 1 base, with 6 bases between them. There are 13 residues in the CDR3. DNA for the CDR3: TGTGCCAGCAGCTTTTACAGGAACACTGAAGCTTTCTTT. It codes for CASSFYRNTEAFF.

In DNA form, the CDR3 reads TGTGCCAGCAGCTTACTAGCGGGGGGGGGCGAGCAGTACTTC. This codes for CASSLLAGGGEQYF. The chain links TRBV5-4 to TRBJ2-7; 13 bases fit TRBD2. V dropped 2 bases and J dropped 6; count of bases not matched to a gene: 2. This CDR3 contains 14 residues. The V gene's germline CDR1 is SGHNT and CDR2 YYREEE (reference sequence).

The chain links TRBV7-9 to TRBJ1-1; 8 bases agree with TRBD1. The CDR3 totals 15 residues. The germline V gene encodes CDR1 SEHNR and CDR2 FQNEAQ (reference sequence). J was trimmed by 1 base and V by 4 bases; bases with no gene match: 5. The CDR3 sequence is CASSSYRGKNTEAFF. CDR3 nucleotides: TGTGCCAGCAGCTCGTACAGGGGGAAGAACACTGAAGCTTTCTTT. Drawing the rest from reference TRBV7-9 and TRBJ1-1, the complete variable domain is DTGVSQNPRHKITKRGQNVTFRCDPISEHNRLYWYRQTLGQGPEFLTYFQNEAQLEKSRLLSDRFSAERPKGSFSTLEIQRTEQGDSAMYLCASSSYRGKNTEAFFGQGTRLTVV.

This sequence joins TRBV30 and TRBJ2-7, with D hard to call. The CDR3 consists of 12 residues. Germline V gene sequence: CDR1 GTSNPN, CDR2 SVGIG (reference sequence). V gave up 5 bases and J gave up 1 base, with 9 bases separating them. The CDR3 DNA reads TGTGCCTGGGGACGGGCTTCCTACGAGCAGTACTTC. Protein: CAWGRASYEQYF.

The chain recombines TRBV11-3 with TRBJ2-6; TRBD1 is a possible D gene (6 bases). The CDR3 loop spans 16 amino acids. V was pared by 5 bases and J by 2 bases, with 13 bases between. From germline, CDR1 is SGHNT and CDR2 YENEEA. As DNA, the CDR3 is TGTGCCAGCAGCATGAACAGGGATACTGGGGCCAACGTCCTGACTTTC. Protein sequence: CASSMNRDTGANVLTF.

This clone was picked up a small number of times. V is TRBV18 and J is TRBJ1-6, with 8 bases that match TRBD1. Losses at the gene ends were 3 bases for V and 7 bases for J; bases not matched to a gene: 8. Germline loops: CDR1 KGHSH, CDR2 LQKENI. This CDR3 has 16 amino acids. CDR3 residues: CASSPATGVQNSPLHF. The CDR3 nucleotides read TGTGCCAGCTCACCTGCGACAGGGGTACAGAATTCACCCCTCCACTTT.

J is TRBJ2-7 and V is TRBV11-3; the D gene is possibly TRBD1 (6 bases). The CDR3 length is 14 residues. Deletions cut 5 bases from V and 2 bases from J, with 13 bases between. From germline, CDR1 is SGHNT and CDR2 YENEEA. CDR3 sequence reads: CASSVGDNPYEQYF. Written as DNA, the CDR3 is TGTGCCAGCAGCGTTGGGGACAACCCCTACGAGCAGTACTTC.